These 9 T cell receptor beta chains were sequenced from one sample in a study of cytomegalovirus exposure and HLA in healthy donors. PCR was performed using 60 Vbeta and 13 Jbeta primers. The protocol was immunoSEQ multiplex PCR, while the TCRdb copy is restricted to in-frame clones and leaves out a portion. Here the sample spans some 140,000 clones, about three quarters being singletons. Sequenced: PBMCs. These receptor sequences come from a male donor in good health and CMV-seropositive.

The CDR3 region is CASRSDGGMGGYTF. The CDR3 nucleotides read TGTGCCAGCAGGTCCGACGGGGGTATGGGGGGCTACACCTTC. The chain couples TRBV2 to TRBJ1-2, with D possibly TRBD1 on 5 matching bases. Trimming took 6 bases from V and 8 from J, leaving 19 bases between them. There are 14 residues in the CDR3. Germline-derived CDR1 and CDR2 are SNHLY and FYNNEI.

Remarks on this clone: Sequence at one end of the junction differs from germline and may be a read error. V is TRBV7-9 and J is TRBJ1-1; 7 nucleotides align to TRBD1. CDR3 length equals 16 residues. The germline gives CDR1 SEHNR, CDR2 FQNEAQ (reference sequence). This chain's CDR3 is CSSSVVTGPENTEAFF. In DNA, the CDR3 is TGTTCCAGCAGCGTCGTGACAGGGCCTGAGAACACTGAAGCTTTCTTT. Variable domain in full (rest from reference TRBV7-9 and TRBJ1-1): DTGVSQNPRHKITKRGQNVTFRCDPISEHNRLYWYRQTLGQGPEFLTYFQNEAQLEKSRLLSDRFSAERPKGSFSTLEIQRTEQGDSAMYLCSSSVVTGPENTEAFFGQGTRLTVV.

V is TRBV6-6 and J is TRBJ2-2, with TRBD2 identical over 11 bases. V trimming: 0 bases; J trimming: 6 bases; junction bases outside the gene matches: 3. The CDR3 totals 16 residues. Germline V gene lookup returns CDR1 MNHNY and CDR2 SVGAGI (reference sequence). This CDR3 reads CASSYSKLAGAGELFF. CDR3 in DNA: TGTGCCAGCAGTTACTCGAAACTAGCGGGGGCCGGGGAGCTGTTTTTT.

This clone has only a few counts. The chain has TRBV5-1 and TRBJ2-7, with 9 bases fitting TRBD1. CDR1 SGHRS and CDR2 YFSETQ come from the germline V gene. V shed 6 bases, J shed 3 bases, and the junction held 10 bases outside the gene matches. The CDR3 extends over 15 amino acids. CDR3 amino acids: CASTPGTGIRYEQYF. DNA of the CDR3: TGCGCCAGCACCCCCGGGACAGGGATTCGCTACGAGCAGTACTTC.

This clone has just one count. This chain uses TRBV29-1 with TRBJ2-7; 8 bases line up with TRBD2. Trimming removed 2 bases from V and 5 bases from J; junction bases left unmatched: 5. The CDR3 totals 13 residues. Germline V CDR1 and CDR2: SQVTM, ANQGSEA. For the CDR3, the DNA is TGCAGCGTTGAACCCCGGGGGGGCAACGAGCAGTACTTC. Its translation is CSVEPRGGNEQYF.

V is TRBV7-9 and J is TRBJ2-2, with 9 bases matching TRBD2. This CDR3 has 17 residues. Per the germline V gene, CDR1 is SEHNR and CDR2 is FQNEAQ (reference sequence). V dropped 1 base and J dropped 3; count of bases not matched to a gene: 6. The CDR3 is CASSLGVLAGYTGELFF. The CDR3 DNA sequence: TGTGCCAGCAGCTTAGGAGTCCTAGCGGGGTACACCGGGGAGCTGTTTTTT.

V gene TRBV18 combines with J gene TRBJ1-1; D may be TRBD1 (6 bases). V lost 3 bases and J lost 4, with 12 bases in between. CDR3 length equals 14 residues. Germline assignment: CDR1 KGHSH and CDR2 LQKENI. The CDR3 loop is CASSPQGPGTEAFF. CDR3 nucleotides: TGTGCCAGCTCACCTCAGGGGCCCGGCACTGAAGCTTTCTTT. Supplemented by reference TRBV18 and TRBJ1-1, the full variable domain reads NAGVMQNPRHLVRRRGQEARLRCSPMKGHSHVYWYRQLPEEGLKFMVYLQKENIIDESGMPKERFSAEFPKEGPSILRIQQVVRGDSAAYFCASSPQGPGTEAFFGQGTRLTVV.

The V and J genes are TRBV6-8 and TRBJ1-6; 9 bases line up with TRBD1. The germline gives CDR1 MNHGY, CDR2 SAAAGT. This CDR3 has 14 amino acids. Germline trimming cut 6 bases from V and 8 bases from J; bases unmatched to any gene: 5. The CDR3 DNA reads TGTGCCAGCAGAGTGGGACAGGGAGATTCACCCCTCCACTTT. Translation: CASRVGQGDSPLHF.

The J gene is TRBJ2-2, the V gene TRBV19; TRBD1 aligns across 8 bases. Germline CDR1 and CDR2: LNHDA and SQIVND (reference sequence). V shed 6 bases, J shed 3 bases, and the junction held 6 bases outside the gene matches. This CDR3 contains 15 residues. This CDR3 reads CASSSDRVYTGELFF. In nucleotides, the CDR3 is TGTGCCAGTAGCTCGGACAGGGTATACACCGGGGAGCTGTTTTTT.